This entry features one T cell receptor (beta chain) sequence. As handled by the study authors: How many nucleated cells were present was estimated from reference gene primer amplification. TCRdb's table, derived via immunoSEQ multiplex PCR, lists solely in-frame clones and lacks some. V, J and clone size are those of that table, while D and trimming were read from the DNA. In the table there are some 160,000 clones, 80% to 85% of which are singletons. J was trimmed by 4 bases and V by 5 bases; bases with no gene match: 12. Looked up from germline, CDR1 is DFQATT and CDR2 is SNEGSKA (reference sequence). The CDR3 runs 15 residues. This entry belongs to a study of blood T cell repertoires in COVID-19. Study-wide background: Acute and convalescent COVID-19 samples came from the United States, Italy and Spain. T cells, B-cell-depleted T cells, or PBMCs provided the cDNA or gDNA that served as material.

The receptor comes from a man between 65 and 85 years old with active or convalescent COVID-19. Sequenced: peripheral blood. The gene calls are TRBV20-1 and TRBJ2-7, with TRBD2 matching 9 bases. CDR3: CSAGGSGSGGYEQYF. The CDR3 nucleotides are TGCAGTGCTGGTGGTAGCGGGAGTGGGGGGTACGAGCAGTACTTC.